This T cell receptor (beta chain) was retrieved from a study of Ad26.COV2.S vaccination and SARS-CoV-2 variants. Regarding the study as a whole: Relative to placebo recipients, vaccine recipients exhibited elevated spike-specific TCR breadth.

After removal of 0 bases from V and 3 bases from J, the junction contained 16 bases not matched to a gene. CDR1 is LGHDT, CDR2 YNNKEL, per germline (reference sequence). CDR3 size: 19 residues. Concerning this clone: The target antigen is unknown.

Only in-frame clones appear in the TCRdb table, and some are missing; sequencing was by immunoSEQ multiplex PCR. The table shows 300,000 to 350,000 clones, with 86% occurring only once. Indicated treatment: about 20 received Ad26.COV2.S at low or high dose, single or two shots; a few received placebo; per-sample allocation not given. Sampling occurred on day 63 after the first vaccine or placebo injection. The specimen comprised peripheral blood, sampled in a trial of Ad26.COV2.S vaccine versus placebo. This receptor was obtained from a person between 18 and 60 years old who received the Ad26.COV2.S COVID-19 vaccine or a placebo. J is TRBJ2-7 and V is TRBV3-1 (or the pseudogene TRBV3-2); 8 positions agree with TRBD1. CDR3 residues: CASSQDPPNDRGRNYEQYF. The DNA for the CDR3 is TGTGCCAGCAGCCAAGATCCCCCCAACGACAGGGGCCGGAACTACGAGCAGTACTTC.